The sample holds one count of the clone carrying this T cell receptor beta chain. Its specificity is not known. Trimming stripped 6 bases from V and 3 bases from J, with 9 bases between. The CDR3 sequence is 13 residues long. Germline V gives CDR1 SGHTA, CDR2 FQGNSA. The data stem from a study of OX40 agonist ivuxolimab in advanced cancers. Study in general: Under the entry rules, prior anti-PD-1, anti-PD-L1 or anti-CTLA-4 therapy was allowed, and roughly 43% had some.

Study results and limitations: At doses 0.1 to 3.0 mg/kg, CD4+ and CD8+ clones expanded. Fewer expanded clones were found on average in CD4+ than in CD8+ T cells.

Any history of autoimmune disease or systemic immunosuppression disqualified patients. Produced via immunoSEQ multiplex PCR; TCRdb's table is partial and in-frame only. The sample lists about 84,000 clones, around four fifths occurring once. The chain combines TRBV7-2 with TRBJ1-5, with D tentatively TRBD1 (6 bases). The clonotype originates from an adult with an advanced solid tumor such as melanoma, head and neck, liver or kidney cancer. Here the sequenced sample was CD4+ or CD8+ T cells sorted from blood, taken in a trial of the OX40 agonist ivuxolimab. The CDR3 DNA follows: TGTGCCAGCAGGTCAGGGGCCAATCAGCCCCAGCATTTT. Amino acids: CASRSGANQPQHF.